This TCR beta chain originates from a study of T cells after yellow fever vaccination. Findings and limits, study-wide: Re-detected after boosting: most primary clones, almost 97% of CD4 and 75% to 90% of CD8. A minor fraction of clonotypes spanned both CD4 and CD8 compartments. Abundant bulk-derived clonotypes could contaminate FACS-sorted repertoires. When the response was secondary, it was weaker but reached its peak faster, day 5 versus 15.

This clonotype appeared many times. Its target is unknown. Germline assignment: CDR1 LGHNA and CDR2 YSLEER. The CDR3 totals 16 residues. V gave up 2 bases and J gave up 2 bases, with 13 bases separating them. TCRdb itself ran the 5' RACE reads through MiXCR, one entry per CDR3 protein. The repertoire consists of about 49,000 distinct CDR3 sequences, with 7.4% occurring once and the leading ten covering around 28%. This sequence joins TRBV4-3 and TRBJ2-1; D unresolved. The TCR comes from a man younger than 30 who received the YFV17D yellow fever vaccine. Sequenced material: CD8+ T cells sorted from PBMCs, taken roughly 14 days after the first yellow fever vaccination. CDR3 amino acids: CASSQTGTSPYNEQFF. In nucleotides, the CDR3 is TGCGCCAGCAGCCAAACTGGCACCTCTCCCTACAATGAGCAGTTCTTC.